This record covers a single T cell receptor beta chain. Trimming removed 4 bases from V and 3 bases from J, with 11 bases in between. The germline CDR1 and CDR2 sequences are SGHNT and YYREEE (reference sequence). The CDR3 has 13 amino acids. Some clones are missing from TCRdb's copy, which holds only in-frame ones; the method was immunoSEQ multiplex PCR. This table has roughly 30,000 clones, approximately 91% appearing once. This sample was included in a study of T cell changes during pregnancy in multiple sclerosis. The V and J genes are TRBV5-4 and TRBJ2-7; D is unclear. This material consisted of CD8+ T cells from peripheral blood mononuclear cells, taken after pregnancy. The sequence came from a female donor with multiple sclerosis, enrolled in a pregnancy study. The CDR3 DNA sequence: TGTGCCAGCAGCCTAGAGACTGACTACGAGCAGTACTTC. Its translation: CASSLETDYEQYF.